This T cell receptor (beta chain) appears in the sequencing data of a study of early T cells in non-severe SARS-CoV-2 infection. Unique molecular identifiers tagged individual cDNA molecules. Using its own MiXCR run on the 5' RACE reads, TCRdb lists one record per CDR3 protein. The data hold some 88,000 distinct CDR3 sequences, with 15% to 20% observed a single time. The table lists this clonotype with many counts. This receptor was obtained from an adult who was a healthcare worker with PCR-confirmed SARS-CoV-2 infection or an uninfected control (not recorded which). Sample: whole blood, taken at baseline.

The CDR3 DNA is TGTGCCAGCAGCCGGGCGCATGAGCAGTTCTTC. The encoded protein is CASSRAHEQFF. The J gene is TRBJ2-1, the V gene TRBV27; no clear D. Germline CDR1 MNHEY, CDR2 SMNVEV (reference sequence). This CDR3 is 11 amino acids long. V was shortened by 6 bases and J by 8 bases, with 8 bases between the two germline ends.